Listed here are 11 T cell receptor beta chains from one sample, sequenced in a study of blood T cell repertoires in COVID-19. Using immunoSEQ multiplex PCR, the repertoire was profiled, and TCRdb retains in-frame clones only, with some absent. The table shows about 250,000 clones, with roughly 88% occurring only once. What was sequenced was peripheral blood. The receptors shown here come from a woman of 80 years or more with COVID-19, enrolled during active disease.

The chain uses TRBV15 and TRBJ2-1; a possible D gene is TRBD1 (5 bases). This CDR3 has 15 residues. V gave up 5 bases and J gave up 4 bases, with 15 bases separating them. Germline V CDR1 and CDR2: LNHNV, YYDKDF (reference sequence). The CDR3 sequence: CATSLQGIHYNEQFF. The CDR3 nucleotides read TGTGCCACCAGCTTGCAGGGCATCCATTACAATGAGCAGTTCTTC.

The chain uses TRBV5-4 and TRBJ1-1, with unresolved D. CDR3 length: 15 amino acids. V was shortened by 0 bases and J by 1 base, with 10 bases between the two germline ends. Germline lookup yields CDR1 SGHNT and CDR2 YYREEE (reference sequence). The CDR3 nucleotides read TGTGCCAGCAGCTTGGATTTCGCGGGGAACACTGAAGCTTTCTTT. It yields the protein CASSLDFAGNTEAFF.

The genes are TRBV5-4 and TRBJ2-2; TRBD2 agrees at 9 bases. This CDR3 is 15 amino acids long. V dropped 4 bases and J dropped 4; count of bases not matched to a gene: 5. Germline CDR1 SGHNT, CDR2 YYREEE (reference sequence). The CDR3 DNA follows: TGTGCCAGCAGCCTTAGCGGGGGCGGCACCGGGGAGCTGTTTTTT. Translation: CASSLSGGGTGELFF.

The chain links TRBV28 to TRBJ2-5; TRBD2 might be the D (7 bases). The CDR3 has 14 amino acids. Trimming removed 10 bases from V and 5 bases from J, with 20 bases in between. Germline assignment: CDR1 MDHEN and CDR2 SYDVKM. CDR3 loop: CATTEGGLGETQYF. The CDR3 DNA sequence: TGTGCCACCACCGAGGGGGGGCTCGGGGAGACCCAGTACTTC.

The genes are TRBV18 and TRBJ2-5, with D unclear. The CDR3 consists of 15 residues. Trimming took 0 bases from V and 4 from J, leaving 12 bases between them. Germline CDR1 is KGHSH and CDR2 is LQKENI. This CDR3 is CASSPPMGLVETQYF. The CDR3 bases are TGTGCCAGCTCACCACCAATGGGCCTCGTAGAGACCCAGTACTTC.

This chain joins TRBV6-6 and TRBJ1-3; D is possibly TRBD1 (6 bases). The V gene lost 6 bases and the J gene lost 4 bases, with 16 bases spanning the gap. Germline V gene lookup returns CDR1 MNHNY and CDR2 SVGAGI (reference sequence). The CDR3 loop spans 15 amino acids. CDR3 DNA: TGTGCCAGCAGGACAACGCAGGGGATCGGAAACACCATATATTTT. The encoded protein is CASRTTQGIGNTIYF.

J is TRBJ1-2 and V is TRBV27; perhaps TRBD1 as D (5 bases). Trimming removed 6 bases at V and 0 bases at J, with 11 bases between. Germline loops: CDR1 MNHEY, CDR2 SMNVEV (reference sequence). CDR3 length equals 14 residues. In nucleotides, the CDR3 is TGTGCCAGCAGCCAGGGCATCGCTAACTATGGCTACACCTTC. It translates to CASSQGIANYGYTF.

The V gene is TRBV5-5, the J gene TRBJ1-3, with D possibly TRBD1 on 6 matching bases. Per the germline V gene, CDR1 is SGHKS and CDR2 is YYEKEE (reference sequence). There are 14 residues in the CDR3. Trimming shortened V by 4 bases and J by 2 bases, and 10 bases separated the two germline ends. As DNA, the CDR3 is TGTGCCAGCAGCAAAGGGGGTACTGGAAACACCATATATTTT. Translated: CASSKGGTGNTIYF.

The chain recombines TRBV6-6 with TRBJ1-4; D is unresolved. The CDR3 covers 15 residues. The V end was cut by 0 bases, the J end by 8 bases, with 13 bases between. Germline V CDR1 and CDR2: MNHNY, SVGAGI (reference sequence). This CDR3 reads CASSYSGREREKLFF. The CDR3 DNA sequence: TGTGCCAGCAGTTACTCTGGACGGGAGAGAGAAAAACTGTTTTTT.

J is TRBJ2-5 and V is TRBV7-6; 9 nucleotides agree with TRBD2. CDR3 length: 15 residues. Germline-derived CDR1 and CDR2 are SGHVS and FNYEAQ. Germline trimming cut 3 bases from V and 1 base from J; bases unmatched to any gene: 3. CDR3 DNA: TGTGCCAGCAGCTTGCAACTAGCGGGCCAAGAGACCCAGTACTTC. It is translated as CASSLQLAGQETQYF.

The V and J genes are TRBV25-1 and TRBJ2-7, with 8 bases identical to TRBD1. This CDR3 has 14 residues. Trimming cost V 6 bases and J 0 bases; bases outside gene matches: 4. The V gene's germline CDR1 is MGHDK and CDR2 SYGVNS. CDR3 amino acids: CASSRGQGSYEQYF. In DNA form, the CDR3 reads TGTGCCAGCAGCAGGGGGCAGGGCTCCTACGAGCAGTACTTC.